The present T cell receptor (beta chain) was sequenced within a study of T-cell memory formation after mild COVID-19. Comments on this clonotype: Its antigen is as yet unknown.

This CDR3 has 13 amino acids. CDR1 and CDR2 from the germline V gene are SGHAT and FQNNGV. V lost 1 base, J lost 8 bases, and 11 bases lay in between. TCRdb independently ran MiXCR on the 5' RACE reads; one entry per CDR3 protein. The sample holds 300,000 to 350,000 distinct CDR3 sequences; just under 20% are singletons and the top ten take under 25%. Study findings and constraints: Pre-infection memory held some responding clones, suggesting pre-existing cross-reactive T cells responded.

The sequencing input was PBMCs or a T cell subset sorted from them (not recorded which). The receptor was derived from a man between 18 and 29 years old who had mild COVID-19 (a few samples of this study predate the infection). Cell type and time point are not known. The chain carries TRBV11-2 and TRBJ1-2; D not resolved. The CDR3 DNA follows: TGTGCCAGCAGCTTAGTCTTGGGTGGAGGCTACACCTTC. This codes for CASSLVLGGGYTF.